This T cell receptor beta chain was profiled in a study of OX40 agonist ivuxolimab in advanced cancers. The study, taken as a whole, reports: Normalized expansion of T-cell clones was also low for some nonresponders.

Here immunoSEQ multiplex PCR was the method, and the copy in TCRdb shows in-frame clones only, minus some. The data show roughly 75,000 clones, with 86% seen just once and 2.8% held by the top ten. The V and J ends lost 5 bases and 5 bases respectively, with 22 bases between them. The CDR3 loop spans 17 amino acids. The V gene's germline CDR1 is SGHNT and CDR2 YENEEA. There are many counts of this clone. Its specificity is not known. The chain uses TRBV11-3 and TRBJ1-5; D is perhaps TRBD1 (5 bases). The receptor was isolated from an adult with an advanced solid tumor such as melanoma, head and neck, liver or kidney cancer. Sequenced material: CD4+ or CD8+ T cells sorted from blood, taken in a trial of the OX40 agonist ivuxolimab. The CDR3 sequence is CASSQNTPGEVDQPQHF. CDR3 in DNA: TGTGCCAGCAGCCAGAATACCCCGGGGGAGGTGGATCAGCCCCAGCATTTT.